This is a list of T cell receptor beta chains from one sample in a study of blood T cell repertoires in COVID-19. TCRdb keeps only in-frame clones here, not all; method: immunoSEQ multiplex PCR. The sample has about 360,000 clones; about 90% are singletons. Sequenced sample: PBMCs or T cells enriched from blood (not recorded which). These receptors came from a man aged 35-49 years in a cohort exposed to, infected with or recovered from COVID-19 (not recorded which). The CDR3 runs from the conserved cysteine through the conserved F or W. D genes are given only for firm matches. Clone size is given for some rows only: seen once, a few or many times, or a class if the clone is expanded.

d_gene	v_gene	j_gene	abundance	len	CDR3nt	CDR3aa
.	TRBV11-2	TRBJ2-5	.	17	TGTGCCAGCAGCTTAGTAGGGAAGGACAGGTCCAGGGGGGCCCAGTACTTC	CASSLVGKDRSRGAQYF
.	TRBV18	TRBJ1-5	.	14	TGTGCCAGCTCATTGGCGGAGGTCGATCAGCCCCAGCATTTT	CASSLAEVDQPQHF
TRBD2	TRBV18	TRBJ2-3	.	16	TGTGCCAGCTCACCTATAGCGGGAGCGGGAACAGATACGCAGTATTTT	CASSPIAGAGTDTQYF
TRBD1	TRBV6-5	TRBJ2-7	.	14	TGTGCCAGCGGCTCCGGGACAGGGGACTACGAGCAGTACTTC	CASGSGTGDYEQYF
TRBD1	TRBV27	TRBJ2-1	few	14	TGTGCCAGCAGTCACGGACAGGGCTACAATGAGCAGTTCTTC	CASSHGQGYNEQFF
.	TRBV6-5	TRBJ2-3	once	16	TGTGCCAGCAGTTACGTACCTCCGGGATGGGCAGATACGCAGTATTTT	CASSYVPPGWADTQYF
.	TRBV18	TRBJ2-7	few	13	TGTGCCAGCTCACCACCAGGGGCCTACGAGCAGTACTTC	CASSPPGAYEQYF
.	TRBV2	TRBJ1-4	few	15	TGTGCCACCAACTGGGGGGGACGAACGAATGAAAAACTGTTTTTT	CATNWGGRTNEKLFF
TRBD1	TRBV6-6	TRBJ1-1	.	12	TGTGCCAGCAGAAACCAGGGGGCCTTAGCTTTCTTT	CASRNQGALAFF
TRBD1	TRBV7-9	TRBJ1-3	.	16	TGTGCCAGCAGCTTAGGGACAGGGAGCTCTGGAAACACCATATATTTT	CASSLGTGSSGNTIYF
.	TRBV6-5	TRBJ2-3	.	15	TGTGCCAGCAGTTACGTCGTCCCTTCCACAGATACGCAGTATTTT	CASSYVVPSTDTQYF
.	TRBV4-2	TRBJ2-1	.	15	TGTGCCAGCAGCCAAGGTGCAGGGGCGTTCAATGAGCAGTTCTTC	CASSQGAGAFNEQFF
TRBD1	TRBV7-9	TRBJ1-1	once	16	TGTGCCAGCAGGGGCCTGGGACAGGGGGCAAGCACTGAAGCTTTCTTT	CASRGLGQGASTEAFF
.	TRBV5-6	TRBJ2-2	.	13	TGTGCCAGCAGCCGGTCTTATGGCGGGGAGCTGTTTTTT	CASSRSYGGELFF
TRBD1	TRBV7-9	TRBJ1-2	.	16	TGTGCCAGCACCCCACCGGGACAGGGGATTAACTATGGCTACACCTTC	CASTPPGQGINYGYTF
.	TRBV9	TRBJ1-3	.	17	TGTGCCAGCAGCGTAGACCCCCATATCGGCTCTGGAAACACCATATATTTT	CASSVDPHIGSGNTIYF
.	TRBV5-1	TRBJ2-2	.	16	TGCGCCAGCAGCTTGCTAGGGACTGTGAACACCGGGGAGCTGTTTTTT	CASSLLGTVNTGELFF
TRBD1	TRBV6-5	TRBJ1-6	.	13	TGTGCCCCCGGTGACAGGGGGAATTCACCCCTCCACTTT	CAPGDRGNSPLHF
TRBD1	TRBV28	TRBJ1-5	few	16	TGTGCCAGCGGGGCAACAGGGGGGGGTCCCAATCAGCCCCAGCATTTT	CASGATGGGPNQPQHF
TRBD2	TRBV29-1	TRBJ2-1	.	14	TGCAGCGTCCGGACTAGCGGGTCCTACAATGAGCAGTTCTTC	CSVRTSGSYNEQFF
.	TRBV5-8	TRBJ1-1	.	13	TGTGCCAGCAGCCAAGTGACTACCACTGAAGCTTTCTTT	CASSQVTTTEAFF
.	TRBV19	TRBJ2-5	.	13	TGTGCCAGTAGTATACGACAGGAAGAGACCCAGTACTTC	CASSIRQEETQYF
TRBD2	TRBV5-3	TRBJ2-7	.	17	TGTGCCAGAAGCGAGATCACCGCGAGACTAGCAACCTACGAGCAGTACTTC	CARSEITARLATYEQYF
TRBD2	TRBV27	TRBJ2-1	few	16	TGTGCCAGCAGTGCCGGACTAGCGGAAAACTACAATGAGCAGTTCTTC	CASSAGLAENYNEQFF
.	TRBV20-1	TRBJ1-6	once	13	TGCAGTGCTAGTTCCGGGGGTAATTCACCCCTCCACTTT	CSASSGGNSPLHF
.	TRBV6-5	TRBJ2-5	.	16	TGTGCCAGCAGTTACTCATGGCGGGGATTCGGAGAGACCCAGTACTTC	CASSYSWRGFGETQYF
.	TRBV5-1	TRBJ1-4	.	15	TGCGCCAGCATGGTGCAGGGTTTATCTAATGAAAAACTGTTTTTT	CASMVQGLSNEKLFF
TRBD2	TRBV5-1	TRBJ2-7	.	16	TGCGCCAGCAGCTTGGGCCTAGCGGGAGGTTCCTACGAGCAGTACTTC	CASSLGLAGGSYEQYF
.	TRBV28	TRBJ1-2	few	14	TGTGCCAGCACCATGGGGGGGAATAGGGGTGGCTACACCTTC	CASTMGGNRGGYTF